This T cell receptor beta chain was identified during a study of blood T cell repertoires in COVID-19. Germline loops: CDR1 LNHDA, CDR2 SQIVND (reference sequence). V was clipped by 4 bases and J by 5 bases, with 20 bases between them. CDR3 length: 16 residues. Clones were sequenced by immunoSEQ multiplex PCR, and TCRdb holds only the in-frame ones, with some missing. This table holds 200,000 to 300,000 clones, roughly 88% found once. The receptor was derived from a woman of 80 years or more with COVID-19, enrolled during active disease. The rearrangement links TRBV19 to TRBJ2-5, with D perhaps TRBD1 (6 bases). The sample comprised peripheral blood. The CDR3 coding sequence is TGTGCCAGTAGTACCGGAGGAACAGGGTTTGGGGAGACCCAGTACTTC. It specifies CASSTGGTGFGETQYF.